The present entry profiles one T cell receptor (beta chain) with its context. Its antigen is unknown. This record comes from a study of graft-versus-host responses after intestinal transplantation. At the level of the study: All recipients were transplanted with multivisceral, liver-intestinal, or isolated intestinal grafts. Anti-thymocyte globulin induction preceded two to three years of tacrolimus and steroid maintenance in all recipients.

The assay was immunoSEQ multiplex PCR, and TCRdb's table has in-frame clones only and misses some. Among about 120,000 clones listed, approximately 95% were seen once. Study conclusions and caveats: Early after transplant, HvG declines were associated with peak levels of circulating GvH clones.

This sequence originates from a human donor who received an intestinal transplant. This material consisted of unstimulated CD4+ T cells sorted from spleen or lymph node cells, taken before intestinal transplant.

CDR3 DNA: TGTGCCTGGAGTGTCCCCGCGGGGCGTAATGGCTACACCTTC. Its translation is CAWSVPAGRNGYTF. V is TRBV30 and J is TRBJ1-2; the D gene is possibly TRBD1 (5 bases). V lost 0 bases, J lost 6 bases, and 14 bases lay in between. Germline V gene lookup returns CDR1 GTSNPN and CDR2 SVGIG (reference sequence). The CDR3 consists of 14 residues.